These T cell receptor beta chains were read from a single sample in a study of OX40 agonist ivuxolimab in advanced cancers. The data were produced by immunoSEQ multiplex PCR, yet TCRdb's version contains in-frame clones alone and is incomplete. The repertoire has 150,000 to 170,000 clones, approximately 94% of them found once; the top ten carry around 0.31%. Sequenced here: CD4+ or CD8+ T cells sorted from blood, sampled in a trial of the OX40 agonist ivuxolimab. The origin of the receptors is an adult with an advanced solid tumor such as melanoma, head and neck, liver or kidney cancer. Each CDR3 is given with its conserved first and last residue. The D gene is left open where the match is weak. Not every row has a clone size; where given, it reads once, few, many or a size class.

CDR3 protein	CDR3 DNA	clone size	D gene	V gene	J gene
CASSHQQGIGQPQHF	TGTGCCAGCAGTCACCAACAGGGGATCGGCCAGCCCCAGCATTTT	NA	TRBD1	TRBV28	TRBJ1-5
CASSYFGTGANVLTF	TGTGCCAGCAGTTACTTCGGGACAGGGGCCAACGTCCTGACTTTC	NA	NA	TRBV6-5	TRBJ2-6
CRIVGELAKNIQYF	TGCCGAATCGTGGGGGAACTAGCCAAAAACATTCAGTACTTC	once	NA	TRBV29-1	TRBJ2-4
CASSSWTGEQYF	TGTGCCAGCAGCTCTTGGACGGGAGAGCAGTACTTC	NA	NA	TRBV9	TRBJ2-7
CASGSPPGGGDTQYF	TGTGCTAGTGGTTCCCCTCCAGGGGGCGGAGATACGCAGTATTTT	NA	TRBD1	TRBV12-5	TRBJ2-3
CASSGGGSTEAFF	TGTGCCAGTAGTGGGGGGGGGAGCACTGAAGCTTTCTTT	once	NA	TRBV19	TRBJ1-1
CASSVPPGQSNNEQFF	TGTGCCAGCAGCGTGCCACCCGGACAGTCCAACAATGAGCAGTTCTTC	NA	NA	TRBV9	TRBJ2-1
CASSLRLAGVVVQYF	TGTGCCAGCAGTTTGCGACTAGCGGGAGTGGTGGTGCAGTACTTC	NA	TRBD2	TRBV28	TRBJ2-7
CASSGARETQYF	TGTGCCAGTTCCGGGGCGCGGGAGACCCAGTACTTC	NA	NA	TRBV7-8	TRBJ2-5
CAILAGQGIGYTF	TGTGCCATCCTCGCGGGACAGGGGATAGGCTACACCTTC	few	TRBD1	TRBV10-3	TRBJ1-2
CASRYALGQGTLAKNIQYF	TGTGCCAGCAGGTACGCCTTGGGACAGGGGACTCTAGCCAAAAACATTCAGTACTTC	NA	TRBD1	TRBV28	TRBJ2-4
CATAGGGQETQYF	TGTGCCACCGCGGGGGGCGGGCAAGAGACCCAGTACTTC	NA	TRBD2	TRBV10-3	TRBJ2-5
CASSMRGLETQYF	TGTGCCAGCAGCATGAGAGGGCTAGAGACCCAGTACTTC	once	NA	TRBV7-9	TRBJ2-5
CASSYTGTGNTEAFF	TGTGCCAGCAGCTATACCGGGACAGGGAACACTGAAGCTTTCTTT	NA	TRBD1	TRBV6-1	TRBJ1-1
CASSTGTGNTQYF	TGTGCCAGCAGTACCGGGACAGGTAATACGCAGTATTTT	NA	TRBD1	TRBV6-5	TRBJ2-3
CASSFTGGSGNTIYF	TGTGCCAGCAGCTTTACAGGGGGATCTGGAAACACCATATATTTT	once	TRBD1	TRBV7-8	TRBJ1-3
CASKGLAYEQYF	TGTGCCAGCAAAGGACTAGCCTACGAGCAGTACTTC	once	TRBD2	TRBV28	TRBJ2-7